This T cell receptor (beta chain) was profiled in a study of T-cell memory formation after mild COVID-19. In the study overall: Among the donors, TCR clusters were largely specific to each donor.

TCRdb re-analysed the 5' RACE reads in MiXCR, keeping a single row per CDR3 protein. The data show around 160,000 distinct CDR3 sequences, around a tenth seen once. This CDR3 is built from 10 residues. The germline V gene encodes CDR1 SEHNR and CDR2 FQNEAQ (reference sequence). The V and J ends lost 6 bases and 18 bases respectively, with 12 bases between them. Study-level findings and limits: There were some responding clones in pre-infection memory, which suggested that cross-reactive memory had joined. Largely, contracting CD4+ clones fell within CM and EM, and contracting CD8+ clones within EMRA.

As to this clonotype: Its antigen remains unknown.

The sequenced sample was PBMCs or a T cell subset sorted from them (not recorded which). The TCR originated in a man aged 18 to 30 who had mild COVID-19 (a few samples of this study predate the infection). Cell type and time point are not known. The rearrangement links TRBV7-9 to TRBJ1-6; D unresolved. In DNA, the CDR3 is TGTGCCAGCAGATCAGCGCAAGGCCACTTT. As protein: CASRSAQGHF.